These 3 T cell receptor beta chains came from one sample sequenced in a study of blood T cell repertoires in COVID-19. Using immunoSEQ multiplex PCR, the repertoire was profiled, and TCRdb retains in-frame clones only, with some absent. The sample carries tens of thousands of clones, around four fifths recorded once. Sample: peripheral blood. The receptors were sampled from a human donor in a cohort sampled during active COVID-19.

This clone has a handful of counts. V and J are TRBV19 and TRBJ1-2, with 7 bases aligning to TRBD1. Trimming took 6 bases from V and 2 from J; bases not matched to a gene: 12. The germline V gene has CDR1 LNHDA and CDR2 SQIVND (reference sequence). The CDR3 is 16 residues long. CDR3: CASSSSKGARNYGYTF. As DNA, the CDR3 is TGTGCCAGTAGCTCGAGTAAGGGGGCGCGAAACTATGGCTACACCTTC.

CDR3 residues: CATQEVAGTYNEQFF. CDR3 DNA: TGTGCCACTCAGGAGGTAGCGGGGACCTACAATGAGCAGTTCTTC. The chain has TRBV19 and TRBJ2-1, with 8 positions matching TRBD2. This CDR3 spans 15 amino acids. V was clipped by 10 bases and J by 2 bases; unmatched bases: 10. Per the germline V gene, CDR1 is LNHDA and CDR2 is SQIVND (reference sequence).

The V and J genes are TRBV5-5 and TRBJ1-4; D not certain. Germline V gene sequence: CDR1 SGHKS, CDR2 YYEKEE (reference sequence). With 4 bases removed from V and 3 bases from J, the gap between germline ends came to 13 bases. This CDR3 is 15 amino acids long. The CDR3 region has the DNA TGTGCCAGCAGCGCCGATCCGGGTCCTAATGAAAAACTGTTTTTT. Its protein is CASSADPGPNEKLFF.